This T cell receptor (beta chain) was retrieved from a study of blood T cell repertoires in COVID-19 (dated by TCRdb to 2020 to 2021). Broadly, across the study: Collaborator samples came from the United States, Italy and Spain and covered acute and convalescent phases of COVID-19. The material from the prospective study consisted of cDNA or gDNA derived from T cells, B-cell-depleted T cells, or PBMCs. The dataset comprised deeply sampled blood TCRbeta repertoires from subjects exposed to, actively infected with, or recovered from COVID-19. A freely available public database, intended as a resource for researchers studying the immune response to SARS-CoV-2, is where the repertoires were released. The samples were drawn from two sources: the first 160 participants of the ongoing ImmuneRACE study, and approximately 1,300 subjects contributed by 6 global collaborators. The sample metadata nearly always contained a de-identified subject ID, COVID-19 status, age in years and sex. HLA class I and class II types, where available, came from metadata supplied by the sample provider rather than from assay-based typing. What the authors observed across the whole study: The amount of clinical and demographic metadata varied by source and participant and was provided uncurated.

The CDR3, cysteine through phenylalanine, is 19 amino acids long. CDR3 DNA only is kept here, 57 bases in frame from base 1. TCRbeta CDR3 regions were amplified from genomic DNA using the immunoSEQ Assay, a bias-controlled multiplex PCR. Per the source publication's procedure: Nucleated cell counts per sample were estimated from amplification of reference gene primers within the assay. To quantify the absolute abundance of each unique TCRbeta CDR3 rearrangement, sequence reads were collapsed and filtered. For each sample, productive Simpson clonality was calculated as the square root of Simpson's diversity index over productive rearrangements. TCRdb re-hosts the immuneACCESS table, in-frame sequences only. Its copies lack some clones; in the studies checked, an unresolved V gene accounts for under half of them, and the cause for the rest is not known. V and J calls and clone size are copied from that table; D and trimming were computed from the DNA. The sample table records around 91,000 clones; approximately 81% of these occur just once. The ten largest clones represent more than 30% of the sample.

Whole blood was collected in K2EDTA tubes by collaborating institutions according to the institutions' own protocols. For TCRbeta analysis, collaborators shipped samples as frozen whole blood, isolated PBMCs, or DNA extracted from either of those sample types. In the case of this clone: The antigen it binds to is not known. No base quality information exists; no much larger clone differs at one position.

The receptor comes from a man older than 75 with acute or convalescent COVID-19. Recombination connected TRBV21-1 to TRBJ2-1; the table calls TRBD1, which could not be checked here. TRBV21-1 is a pseudogene locus. The specimen sequenced was peripheral blood. CDR3 reads: CASSKGYWARQGGDNEQFF. The DNA sequence is as follows: TGTGCCAGCAGCAAAGGGTACTGGGCGAGACAGGGGGGAGACAATGAGCAGTTCTTC.